Shown below are 27 T cell receptor beta chains from a single sample sequenced in a study of prognosis after radiotherapy for stage I lung cancer. The TCR beta CDR3 region was amplified from genomic DNA, with two rounds of multiplex PCR being used for the amplification. TRBV and TRBJ genes each had their own specific primers in first-round PCR. In TCRdb, the multiplex PCR reads were re-called with MiXCR into one record per CDR3 protein. The table lists 20,000 or so distinct CDR3 sequences, 43% of them singletons, with roughly a third in the top ten. This sample comprised PBMCs, obtained before or after stereotactic body radiation therapy (not recorded which). The receptor source for this set is a donor aged 50 or older with non-small cell lung cancer.

V gene TRBV6-5 combines with J gene TRBJ2-1, with 8 nucleotides matching TRBD1. Per the germline V gene, CDR1 is MNHEY and CDR2 is SVGAGI. V trimming: 6 bases; J trimming: 7 bases; junction bases outside the gene matches: 17. The CDR3 consists of 17 residues. The CDR3 region is CASSYTRLPGQANEQFF. CDR3 in DNA: TGTGCCAGCAGCTACACGCGGCTTCCGGGACAGGCGAATGAGCAGTTCTTC.

The chain is built from TRBV15 and TRBJ2-7, with TRBD1 matching 11 bases. This CDR3 contains 14 residues. Trimming took 5 bases from V and 4 from J; bases not matched to a gene: 4. The germline gives CDR1 LNHNV, CDR2 YYDKDF (reference sequence). The CDR3 reads CATSGDRGSYEQYF. CDR3 coding DNA: TGTGCCACCAGCGGGGACAGGGGGTCTTACGAGCAGTACTTC.

This clonotype was recorded many times. CDR3 in amino acids: CASSTPRTGGYEQYF. DNA for the CDR3: TGTGCCAGCAGCACACCCCGGACAGGGGGCTACGAGCAGTACTTC. The chain links TRBV7-9 to TRBJ2-7; 10 positions agree with TRBD1. This CDR3 contains 15 residues. After removal of 5 bases from V and 3 bases from J, the junction contained 7 bases not matched to a gene. Germline-derived CDR1 and CDR2 are SEHNR and FQNEAQ (reference sequence).

About this clonotype itself: Its ends do not fully match the called genes, so a read error is possible. The chain uses TRBV20-1 and TRBJ2-2; no definite D call. Per germline, CDR1 DFQATT and CDR2 SNEGSKA (reference sequence). The CDR3 spans 16 residues. This CDR3 reads CSARDPTLTATWELFF. CDR3 nucleotides: TGCAGTGCTAGAGACCCAACGTTGACGGCCACCTGGGAGCTGTTTTTT.

The V call is TRBV28, the J call TRBJ2-5, with 11 bases lining up with TRBD2. J lost 5 bases, V lost 5 bases, and 10 bases had no gene match. The length of the CDR3 is 16 residues. Per the germline V gene, CDR1 is MDHEN and CDR2 is SYDVKM. CDR3 DNA: TGTGCCAGCAGTACTCAGACTAGCGGGGTGATGGAGACCCAGTACTTC. This translates into CASSTQTSGVMETQYF.

This clonotype came up a few times. This could be a read error, since a much larger clone is one nucleotide away. V is TRBV6-2 or TRBV6-3 and J is TRBJ2-5, with D tentatively TRBD1 or TRBD2 (6 bases each). The CDR3 runs to 13 residues. V lost 5 bases to trimming and J lost 8 bases, with 15 bases between them. Germline V gene data show CDR1 as MNHEY and CDR2 as SVGEGT. CDR3: CASSDSGADTQYF. CDR3 DNA: TGTGCCAGCAGTGATTCGGGGGCCGATACCCAGTACTTC.

This clonotype is medium-sized (0.01 to 0.1%) by share. This chain connects TRBV5-1 to TRBJ2-7; 13 positions agree with TRBD2. V shed 4 bases and J 2 bases; nucleotides not matched to a gene: 9. Germline V gene sequence: CDR1 SGHRS, CDR2 YFSETQ. The CDR3 totals 17 residues. The CDR3 here is CASSEGLAGARAYEQYF. In DNA form, the CDR3 reads TGCGCCAGCAGCGAAGGACTAGCGGGGGCTCGGGCCTACGAGCAGTACTTC.

By share, this clonotype ranks as medium-sized (0.01 to 0.1%). The V call is TRBV6-1, the J call TRBJ2-7; D is perhaps TRBD2 (6 bases). Looked up from germline, CDR1 is MNHNS and CDR2 is SASEGT. This CDR3 has 13 amino acids. Between the trimmed V and J ends, which lost 5 bases and 2 bases, there was a span of 10 bases. Written as DNA, the CDR3 is TGTGCCAGCAGTAGGGGAGGCGCCTACGAGCAGTACTTC. It translates to CASSRGGAYEQYF.

The chain is built from TRBV6-1 and TRBJ2-2; D is ambiguous. This CDR3 has 15 residues. Trimming cost V 4 bases and J 0 bases, with 9 bases left between them. CDR1 is MNHNS, CDR2 SASEGT, per germline. The CDR3 loop reads CASSGRKSNTGELFF. The CDR3 DNA sequence: TGTGCCAGCAGTGGGCGGAAGTCGAACACCGGGGAGCTGTTTTTT.

By its share, this clonotype is medium-sized. This chain joins TRBV6-9 and TRBJ2-7; no clear D gene. Deletions cut 3 bases from V and 3 bases from J, with 18 bases between. CDR3 length: 16 residues. The germline gives CDR1 MNHGY, CDR2 SVAAGI. CDR3 sequence (DNA): TGTGCCAGCAGTTACTCGACCGGGTCCAAACACTACGAGCAGTACTTC. It codes for CASSYSTGSKHYEQYF.

This clonotype was counted at least ten times. This chain joins TRBV18 and TRBJ1-2; 7 bases fit TRBD1. This CDR3 is 13 amino acids long. Germline assignment: CDR1 KGHSH and CDR2 LQKENI. V lost 3 bases, J lost 11 bases, and 9 bases stayed unmatched. The CDR3 spells CASSPPGGAAYTF. CDR3 nucleotide sequence: TGTGCCAGCTCACCCCCAGGGGGAGCCGCGTACACCTTC.

The chain employs TRBV5-1 and TRBJ1-2, with 7 positions matching TRBD1. The CDR3 loop spans 14 amino acids. V was pared by 7 bases and J by 8 bases, with 14 bases of the junction left unmatched. Looked up from germline, CDR1 is SGHRS and CDR2 is YFSETQ. Here the CDR3 reads CASAQGETGNGYTF. CDR3 nucleotides: TGCGCCAGCGCACAAGGGGAGACAGGGAACGGCTACACCTTC.

This clonotype is medium-sized (0.01 to 0.1%) by share. The rearrangement links TRBV6-4 to TRBJ1-2; TRBD1 matches at 9 bases. V was clipped by 6 bases and J by 4 bases; unmatched bases: 12. From germline, CDR1 is MRHNA and CDR2 SNTAGT. The CDR3 spans 16 residues. CDR3 loop: CASRSVGTGMFYGYTF. For the CDR3, the DNA is TGTGCCAGCAGATCTGTCGGGACAGGGATGTTCTATGGCTACACCTTC.

On this clonotype: Since no conserved phenylalanine or tryptophan closes the CDR3, a read error is the likely cause. This chain connects TRBV6-5 to TRBJ2-3; D unclear. Germline-derived CDR1 and CDR2 are MNHEY and SVGAGI. The CDR3 contains 15 residues. The germline V and J ends were trimmed by 2 bases and 1 base, with 10 bases remaining between them. The CDR3 spells CASSYRVKGTDTQYS. CDR3 nucleotides: TGTGCCAGCAGTTACAGGGTAAAAGGCACAGATACGCAGTATTCT.

A remark on this clonotype: Possible read error: a much larger clone is one base away. This chain links TRBV7-9 with TRBJ2-2; D gene unclear. Germline CDR1 SEHNR, CDR2 FQNEAQ (reference sequence). V lost 8 bases and J lost 7, with 8 bases in between. The CDR3 has 11 amino acids. The CDR3, as DNA: TGTGCCAGCTCGTTTTTCGGGGAGCTGTTTTTT. Amino acid sequence: CASSFFGELFF.

Written as DNA, the CDR3 is TGTGCCAGCAGCCAAGATAGGCAGTACTATTCACCCCTCCACTTT. It encodes CASSQDRQYYSPLHF. This rearrangement joins TRBV14 to TRBJ1-6; D unclear. The CDR3 spans 15 residues. Per germline, CDR1 SGHDN and CDR2 FVKESK. The V end lost 0 bases, the J end lost 8 bases, and 11 bases lay between the germline ends.

This clonotype was seen ten or more times. The chain has TRBV24-1 and TRBJ2-2; 8 bases line up with TRBD1. CDR3 length: 17 residues. Unmatched junction bases numbered 7, after V lost 5 bases and J lost 0 bases. Per the germline V gene, CDR1 is KGHDR and CDR2 is SFDVKD. CDR3 protein: CATSGPGQASNTGELFF. CDR3 nucleotide sequence: TGTGCCACCAGTGGCCCGGGACAGGCCTCGAACACCGGGGAGCTGTTTTTT.

The chain carries TRBV7-3 and TRBJ2-1; the match to TRBD2 covers 9 bases. V lost 5 bases, J lost 6 bases, and 8 bases stayed unmatched. Germline V CDR1 and CDR2: SGHTA, FQGTGA. The CDR3 covers 15 residues. In DNA form, the CDR3 reads TGTGCCAGCAGCCCCTTGTTAGCGGGGGTCAATGAGCAGTTCTTC. This sequence encodes CASSPLLAGVNEQFF.

This clonotype is deemed medium-sized (0.01 to 0.1%). The rearrangement links TRBV7-9 to TRBJ2-2; tentative D call: TRBD2 (6 bases). Trimming pared 2 bases from V and 8 bases from J, leaving 21 bases between. The V gene's germline CDR1 is SEHNR and CDR2 FQNEAQ (reference sequence). The CDR3 sequence is 17 residues long. The DNA of the CDR3 is TGTGCCAGCAGCTTATCTTCCACTTCATCCGGGAGAGGGGAGCTGTTTTTT. It encodes CASSLSSTSSGRGELFF.

This clonotype was observed a handful of times. Only one base separates this from a far larger clonotype, so it likely reflects a read error. The limits of the CDR3 on the DNA are not certain, so only TCRdb's listed CDR3 is given. This chain connects TRBV6-1 to TRBJ2-1; the D call of TRBD1 is as the table states it, not checked on the DNA. CDR1 MNHNS and CDR2 SASEGT come from the germline V gene. Inclusive of both ends, the CDR3 amounts to 17 amino acids. CDR3 residues: CASSFGAGGLSLHEQFF.

This clonotype was counted only a few times. The genes are TRBV11-3 and TRBJ2-3; D is possibly TRBD2 (6 bases). The V gene's germline CDR1 is SGHNT and CDR2 YENEEA. The CDR3 sequence is 17 residues long. V was pared by 3 bases and J by 7 bases, with 23 bases between. Here the CDR3 reads CASSFPLRASVTYTQYF. The CDR3 DNA sequence: TGTGCCAGCAGCTTCCCCCTCCGGGCTAGCGTTACATATACGCAGTATTTT.

A note on this clonotype: Given a far larger clone just one base away, this is likely a sequencing read error. This chain uses TRBV6-2 or TRBV6-3 with TRBJ2-5; no clear D gene. CDR1 and CDR2 (germline): MNHEY, SVGEGT. The CDR3 has 14 residues. For the CDR3, the DNA is TGTGCCAGCAGTTACTCGAGTCAGGAAGAGACCCATTACTTC. Its protein is CASSYSSQEETHYF.

Many counts were recorded for this clonotype. The chain joins TRBV4-1 to TRBJ2-7; 11 bases fit TRBD2. CDR1 and CDR2 (germline): MGHRA, YSYEKL. Trimming cost V 1 base and J 3 bases; bases outside gene matches: 5. The CDR3 is 16 residues long. The CDR3 sequence is CASSQGGLAAVYEQYF. The CDR3 DNA reads as TGCGCCAGCAGCCAAGGGGGACTAGCGGCAGTCTACGAGCAGTACTTC.

This clonotype occurred a few times. This may be a read error: a much more frequent sequence differs by one nucleotide. This chain uses TRBV6-5 with TRBJ2-3; 7 nucleotides agree with TRBD1. The CDR3 sequence is 14 residues long. CDR1 MNHEY and CDR2 SVGAGI come from the germline V gene. J gave up 10 bases and V 2 bases, and 9 bases lay outside the gene matches. CDR3 nucleotides: TGTGCCAGCAGTTACAGGGGGCGAGGTGATGCGCAGTATTTT. This encodes CASSYRGRGDAQYF.

This clonotype was observed many times. This chain joins TRBV6-1 and TRBJ2-7; D perhaps matches TRBD2 (5 bases). V lost 5 bases and J 4 bases, leaving 9 bases between the germline ends. Germline CDR1 is MNHNS and CDR2 is SASEGT. This CDR3 contains 12 residues. The CDR3 DNA sequence: TGTGCCAGCAGTCTGGGAGTTTACGAGCAGTACTTC. Translated, it gives CASSLGVYEQYF.

About this clonotype itself: The likely explanation is a read error, given a far larger clone one base away. Because the CDR3 is missing its conserved closing phenylalanine or tryptophan, this is likely a read error. V gene TRBV6-9 combines with J gene TRBJ1-6; D gene unclear. Trimming left V 3 bases short and J 7 bases short, with 13 bases between. Germline CDR1 reads MNHGY; CDR2 reads SVAAGI. The CDR3 has 15 residues. The CDR3 loop is CASSYGGESNSPLHS. DNA of the CDR3: TGTGCCAGCAGTTACGGCGGGGAATCGAATTCACCCCTCCACTCT.

This clonotype is labeled medium-sized. The chain links TRBV7-9 to TRBJ2-7; 13 bases map to TRBD2. The CDR3 sequence is 18 residues long. Trimming removed 4 bases from V and 1 base from J; junction bases left unmatched: 10. Germline CDR1 is SEHNR and CDR2 is FQNEAQ (reference sequence). The CDR3 loop reads CASSSGTGTSGTSYEQYF. CDR3 DNA sequence: TGTGCCAGCAGCTCCGGGACAGGGACTAGCGGGACTTCCTACGAGCAGTACTTC. The variable domain in full, completed from reference TRBV7-9 and TRBJ2-7, reads DTGVSQNPRHKITKRGQNVTFRCDPISEHNRLYWYRQTLGQGPEFLTYFQNEAQLEKSRLLSDRFSAERPKGSFSTLEIQRTEQGDSAMYLCASSSGTGTSGTSYEQYFGPGTRLTVT.